This T cell receptor beta chain is from a study of cytomegalovirus exposure and HLA in healthy donors (dated by TCRdb to 2017 to 2019). Background for the entire study: According to an earlier analysis of 450 to 650 of the donors, about 179 million T cells yielded 120 million or so unique TCR beta sequences and more than 250 Gb of sequence data. The study aimed to test whether signatures of past pathogen exposure could be identified by cataloging public T cell receptors. In addition to the first cohort of hundreds of subjects, a separate validation cohort of 120 different subjects was used. Alongside the repertoire data, information on donor age, sex, ethnicity and CMV serostatus was compiled. The study profiled the T cell repertoires of fewer than 850 subjects by immunosequencing and related them to cytomegalovirus serostatus. HLA typing included class I and class II loci at four-digit resolution. Typing coverage varied by locus: 629-630 donors for A, B, C, DRB1 and DQB1; roughly 500 for DQA1; approximately 570 for DPA1; approximately 450 for DPB1. About five DR-DQ haplotypes were handled as single units for association and clustering because linkage in the cohort was strong. A later genetic analysis used genome-wide SNP genotypes for about three fifths of the 666 donors, treating that subset as a discovery cohort. In the later analysis, no new phenotypic data were used to find candidate immune exposures; instead, reliance was placed on TCR beta sequences and their occurrence across donors. Across 398 genotyped donors of the cohort, an average of approximately 220,000 unique TCR beta nucleotide sequences per donor were sequenced, and roughly a sixth of those sequences were non-productive. All discovery cohort repertoires had been generated using a single sequencing platform. An earlier analysis of roughly 600 of the donors used high-throughput TCR beta sequencing to judge whether each TCR beta V gene segment behaved as functional or pseudogenic. Among the approximately 400 genotyped donors, around 81% belonged to the genetic ancestry cluster associated with self-reported Caucasian donors. Roughly 300 gigabases of sequencing data and approximately 91 million unique TCR sequences made up an early release that covered 500 to 700 HLA-typed donors. A later analysis re-analyzed previously published TCR beta repertoires from roughly 600 donors and added high-resolution HLA genotyping to study TCR occurrence patterns. High-throughput TCR immunosequencing, statistical association of individual TCRs with disease status, and machine learning were combined to predict cytomegalovirus infection status. The research as a whole found: In a later genetic analysis, fewer N-insertions in productive TCRs were reported among donors in an Asian-associated ancestry cluster than the roughly 700-donor mean. Assigning TCR associations to individual alleles was difficult when HLA alleles, especially DR and DQ, strongly co-occurred. A later analysis reported that several top co-occurrence clusters appeared linked to parvovirus B19, influenza, CMV and Epstein-Barr virus. In this cohort, only TCR beta chains were sequenced, and detectable features were limited by the absence of alpha or paired-chain data. A further reported finding was that TCR beta sequences accurately predicted the HLA-A and HLA-B alleles for most subjects in the first cohort. While some public TCRs were present in many individuals, most TCR sequences turned up only very rarely across donors. A later analysis associated 16,951 TCR beta sequences with specific HLA alleles at a false discovery rate of 0.05. In a later genetic analysis, a missense DCLRE1C variant was associated with V-gene and J-gene trimming of TCR beta chains, and the association was replicated in an independent cohort. The classifier was reported to diagnose cytomegalovirus status with high specificity and sensitivity in both the original and validation cohorts. Three of the identified cytomegalovirus-associated TCR beta chains were confirmed in vitro to be specific for cytomegalovirus antigens. A later analysis found that TCR association rates varied across HLA loci, with DRB1 alleles showing the most associated TCRs and HLA-C alleles the fewest. Immune exposure information for the cohort was limited to CMV serostatus. Because counts were too low, seventeen rarely observed V segments, including chromosome 9 orphons, were excluded from the earlier analysis of several hundred of the donors. Presence/absence analyses assumed roughly uniform sequencing depth across donors, an assumption that may not hold. In the study, around 150 TCR beta chains were listed as associated with cytomegalovirus. Compared with equally common non-associated chains, HLA-associated TCR beta chains in a later analysis were more clonally expanded and had lower generation probabilities. According to the authors, the approach could potentially be generalized to other disease states and immunological phenotypes. A cluster of highly shared sequence variants was judged likely to represent a technical artifact of the sequencing pipeline. In an earlier analysis of a few hundred of the donors, most TCR beta V segments were observed in productive rearrangements about 90% or about 30% of the time, broadly matching IMGT annotations. Correlated functional status among segregating V segments might reflect linkage disequilibrium, but an unknown experimental factor could not be ruled out. A later analysis found that most CMV-associated TCR beta chains appeared HLA-restricted, with HLA associations seemingly driven largely by CMV exposure. HLA typing was unavailable for some donors at each locus, so association tests used only the typed subset. Some IMGT-functional V segments, including TRBV6-2 and TRBV6-3, could not be distinguished by the 87-base-pair reads and were therefore excluded.

Relative to germline, V is missing 0 bases and J is missing 6 bases, with 5 bases of the junction outside any gene match. There are 15 amino acids in the CDR3, from cysteine to phenylalanine inclusive. The kept DNA is CDR3 alone, 45 bases in frame from the first base. According to the germline V gene, CDR1 reads LGHNA and CDR2 reads YSLEER. Libraries were built with the immunoSEQ multiplex PCR assay. For the multiplex PCR, a mixture combining 60 forward primers for TCR Vbeta segments and 13 reverse primers for TCR Jbeta segments was used. A multiplex PCR assay on genomic DNA amplified the CDR3 region of rearranged TCR beta genes. The amplified TCR beta libraries were sequenced on the Illumina HiSeq System as 87-base-pair reads. The original pipeline was this. In a later analysis, roughly 80 million unique TCR beta chains were counted across the 650 to 700 repertoires, and roughly 9.9 million of these chains were shared by at least two donors. Raw reads were error-corrected and collapsed into unique sequences by a nearest-neighbor algorithm in which closely related sequences were merged to remove PCR and sequencing errors. V, D and J gene segments were assigned by aligning CDR3 sequences to IMGT reference sequences. Each retained sequence needed at least a six-nucleotide match to both a V gene segment and a J gene segment. Rearrangements were classified as productive when the CDR3 lacked stop codons and remained in frame with V and J, and all other rearrangements were classified as non-productive. CDR3 was defined by IMGT convention, running from the second conserved V-encoded cysteine to the conserved J-encoded phenylalanine. The earlier analysis of a few hundred of the donors excluded sequences that lacked an unambiguous match to a single V gene segment. In an earlier analysis of 500 to 750 of the donors, V segments were called functional above 56.7% productive rearrangements and were called segregating when the between-donor standard deviation exceeded 5%. A statistical classification framework was built for diagnosing cytomegalovirus status from the catalog of TCR beta chain sequences. In a later analysis, TCR nucleotide sequences were compared against IMGT/GENE-DB human TR gene sequences so that V and J genes could be assigned. A later analysis assigned CDR3 sequences and most-parsimonious VDJ recombination scenarios with the TCRdist pipeline. In a later analysis, every TCR beta chain was defined by the combination of its CDR3 amino acid sequence and its V-gene family, and reads without a unique V-gene family were dropped. In a later analysis, 450 to 600 highly shared, low-generation-probability nucleotide sequences were removed to address suspected cross-contamination and a sequencing artifact. A later analysis calculated a clonal expansion index for each public chain from normalized within-repertoire ranks of inferred template counts. In a later analysis, generation probabilities were computed using a VDJ recombination model fitted to out-of-frame rearrangements, and the results were checked against IGoR. A later analysis scored TCR-TCR, TCR-HLA and TCR-CMV co-occurrence with hypergeometric tests, applying a repertoire-size bias correction to TCR pairs. False discovery rates were estimated in a later analysis by permuting HLA or CMV assignments 20 times. A later analysis grouped co-occurring TCRs with DBSCAN, adding TCRdist sequence similarity when clustering within HLA-allele-positive subsets. Repertoires with fewer than 30,000 or more than 120,000 public chains, plus five repertoires with anomalous nucleotide sharing, were excluded from co-occurrence clustering. Sourced from immuneACCESS, this table was stored by TCRdb with only in-frame sequences that have V and J called. A share of the clones is absent; for the studies checked, an unresolved V gene accounts for under half, and the remainder has no known explanation. V, J and clone size are those of that table, while D and trimming were read from the DNA. The sample table shows roughly 190,000 clones, and about four fifths are seen once. In total, the top ten clones hold about a tenth of the sample.

The cohort consisted of 600 to 750 healthy bone marrow donors. Cohort members were all nominally healthy when sampled, although unrecorded immune exposures were likely present. The donor was CMV seropositive and belonged to the group of 250 to 350 seropositive cohort members. Every donor gave a peripheral blood sample, and the peripheral blood mononuclear cells from that sample were used for TCR beta sequencing. The Qiagen DNeasy Blood Extraction Kit was used to extract genomic DNA from the blood cell samples. Notes on this clone: Its recognized antigen is unknown. It has no much larger one-base neighbor in the sample; base qualities were not kept.

Rearrangement joined TRBV4-3 to TRBJ1-2, with 9 junctional bases fitting TRBD1. The sequenced material came from PBMCs. This clonotype originated in a woman aged 50 to 65 in good health and CMV-seropositive. Here the CDR3 is given as CASSQDRDRVDGYTF. The DNA is as follows: TGCGCCAGCAGCCAAGATCGGGACAGGGTAGATGGCTACACCTTC.